These 25 T cell receptor beta chains were sequenced from one sample in a study of shared clonotypes between healthy human individuals. TCRdb keeps only in-frame clones here, not all; method: immunoSEQ multiplex PCR. There are about 980,000 clones in the sample; over 75% occur only once, and nearly 1.5% lies in the top ten. Sequenced: memory CD4+ T cells sorted from blood. Subset here: CD45RA-negative fraction. The receptors stem from a man aged 18 to 30 in good health.

The genes are TRBV10-2 and TRBJ2-3; D is unclear. The V gene lost 0 bases and the J gene lost 0 bases, with 4 bases spanning the gap. Germline CDR1 reads WSHSY; CDR2 reads SAAADI. The CDR3 is made up of 14 amino acids. CDR3 in amino acids: CASSESRSTDTQYF. DNA for the CDR3: TGCGCCAGCAGTGAGTCTAGGAGCACAGATACGCAGTATTTT.

The chain uses TRBV25-1 and TRBJ1-2; D gene uncertain. CDR1 MGHDK and CDR2 SYGVNS come from the germline V gene. This CDR3 comprises 13 residues. Trimming removed 5 bases at V and 1 base at J, with 8 bases between. CDR3 DNA: TGTGCCAGCAGTCAGGACGGTAACTATGGCTACACCTTC. This gives the protein CASSQDGNYGYTF.

Remarks on this clone: Other DNA sequences in the same sample also yield this CDR3. The chain combines TRBV5-1 with TRBJ2-5, with D possibly matching TRBD1 (5 bases). The CDR3 runs 15 residues. The V end was cut by 5 bases, the J end by 1 base, with 15 bases between. Germline V gene lookup returns CDR1 SGHRS and CDR2 YFSETQ. Here the CDR3 DNA reads TGCGCCAGCAGTCTCGCCCCAGGGATCCAAGAGACCCAGTACTTC. It codes for CASSLAPGIQETQYF.

J is TRBJ2-3 and V is TRBV30, with no clear D. CDR1 and CDR2 from the germline V gene are GTSNPN and SVGIG (reference sequence). This CDR3 spans 12 amino acids. V was trimmed by 5 bases and J by 1 base, leaving 7 bases between them. In DNA form, the CDR3 reads TGTGCCTGGGCCTTTGGCACAGATACGCAGTATTTT. This gives the protein CAWAFGTDTQYF.

The rearrangement links TRBV15 to TRBJ1-4; D not resolved. The germline CDR1 and CDR2 sequences are LNHNV and YYDKDF (reference sequence). This CDR3 has 15 residues. The ends were cut back, 0 bases at V and 8 bases at J, with 13 bases in the middle. The CDR3 region has the DNA TGTGCCACCAGCAGAGATGCGGTCACGGGGGAAAAACTGTTTTTT. Its protein product is CATSRDAVTGEKLFF.

This clone was counted a single time. The chain links TRBV6-1 to TRBJ2-1; no definite D call. The CDR3 consists of 13 residues. Per the germline V gene, CDR1 is MNHNS and CDR2 is SASEGT. V shed 7 bases and J shed 2 bases, with 9 bases lying between them. This chain's CDR3 is CASTVKAYNEQFF. CDR3 bases: TGTGCCAGCACCGTAAAGGCCTACAATGAGCAGTTCTTC.

The genes are TRBV2 and TRBJ2-7, with 11 nucleotides matching TRBD1. The V segment lost 7 bases and the J segment 4 bases; nucleotides outside the gene matches: 9. The CDR3 covers 15 residues. CDR1 and CDR2 (germline): SNHLY, FYNNEI. CDR3 nucleotide sequence: TGTGCCAGCACAAACCGGGACAGGGGGTTGTACGAGCAGTACTTC. It yields the protein CASTNRDRGLYEQYF.

This chain joins TRBV15 and TRBJ2-7; no definite D call. The CDR3 is made up of 13 amino acids. The V and J ends lost 4 bases and 1 base respectively, with 8 bases between them. The germline gives CDR1 LNHNV, CDR2 YYDKDF (reference sequence). The CDR3 loop is CATSKGRSYEQYF. CDR3 in DNA: TGTGCCACCAGCAAAGGACGGTCCTACGAGCAGTACTTC.

V usage is TRBV7-8 and J usage is TRBJ2-7; unclear D gene. V gave up 1 base and J gave up 2 bases, with 9 bases separating them. CDR3 length: 14 amino acids. CDR1 is SGHVS, CDR2 FQNEAQ, per germline. CDR3 amino acids: CASSLGLGPYEQYF. The CDR3, as DNA: TGTGCCAGCAGCTTAGGGCTCGGGCCCTACGAGCAGTACTTC.

This rearrangement joins TRBV4-2 to TRBJ2-7, with 12 bases identical to TRBD2. Germline V gene data show CDR1 as LGHNA and CDR2 as YNFKEQ. The CDR3 loop spans 18 amino acids. With V trimmed by 1 base and J by 4 bases, 11 bases remained unmatched. The CDR3 here is CASSQGLAGEWASYEQYF. CDR3 coding DNA: TGTGCCAGCAGCCAAGGACTAGCGGGAGAATGGGCCTCTTACGAGCAGTACTTC.

V usage is TRBV30 and J usage is TRBJ2-5, with 9 bases that match TRBD1. From germline, CDR1 is GTSNPN and CDR2 SVGIG (reference sequence). The CDR3 contains 14 residues. V dropped 5 bases and J dropped 3; count of bases not matched to a gene: 7. The CDR3 DNA reads as TGTGCCTGGGCCCGGGGACAGGGCAAAGAGACCCAGTACTTC. This codes for CAWARGQGKETQYF.

J is TRBJ1-5 and V is TRBV5-8; TRBD1 agrees at 11 bases. The length of the CDR3 is 15 residues. Trimming took 5 bases from V and 4 from J; bases not matched to a gene: 5. Germline CDR1 is SGHTS and CDR2 is YDEGEE. CDR3 sequence: CASSLGTGGNQPQHF. The CDR3 DNA reads as TGTGCCAGCAGTCTGGGGACAGGGGGTAATCAGCCCCAGCATTTT.

The chain employs TRBV6-5 and TRBJ2-5; TRBD2 agrees at 11 bases. The CDR3 is 14 amino acids. V gave up 8 bases and J gave up 5 bases; unmatched junction bases: 7. From germline, CDR1 is MNHEY and CDR2 SVGAGI. CDR3 in amino acids: CASSRLAGLETQYF. The CDR3 DNA follows: TGTGCCAGCTCAAGACTAGCGGGGTTGGAGACCCAGTACTTC.

In nucleotides, the CDR3 is TGTGCCAGCAATCGGGGTGAATCCTATAATTCACCCCTCCACTTT. It specifies CASNRGESYNSPLHF. The rearrangement links TRBV6-1 to TRBJ1-6, with no clear D. V dropped 7 bases and J dropped 1 base, with 11 bases sitting between them. Germline V lookup: CDR1 MNHNS, CDR2 SASEGT. The CDR3 contains 15 residues.

The chain has TRBV7-9 and TRBJ2-3, with D perhaps matching TRBD2 (5 bases). The germline V gene has CDR1 SEHNR and CDR2 FQNEAQ (reference sequence). Trimming took off 2 bases at V and 2 bases at J, with 11 bases between the two ends. This CDR3 region has 15 residues. CDR3 DNA sequence: TGTGCCAGCAGCTTAATCGGGGTGTTCACAGATACGCAGTATTTT. It yields the protein CASSLIGVFTDTQYF. The complete variable domain, with remaining parts taken from reference TRBV7-9 and TRBJ2-3, reads DTGVSQNPRHKITKRGQNVTFRCDPISEHNRLYWYRQTLGQGPEFLTYFQNEAQLEKSRLLSDRFSAERPKGSFSTLEIQRTEQGDSAMYLCASSLIGVFTDTQYFGPGTRLTVL.

This chain joins TRBV14 and TRBJ2-1; TRBD2 might be the D (6 bases). In germline, CDR1 is SGHDN, CDR2 FVKESK. Between the trimmed V and J ends, which lost 3 bases and 7 bases, there was a span of 28 bases. The CDR3 contains 19 residues. The CDR3 DNA reads as TGTGCCAGCAGCCATCAACTACCCTCTGGGGGGTCTGGGGTGAATGAGCAGTTCTTC. Translated: CASSHQLPSGGSGVNEQFF.

V and J are TRBV6-6 and TRBJ1-5; D remains ambiguous. The CDR3 is 13 amino acids. V shed 2 bases and J shed 4 bases, with 6 bases lying between them. CDR1 and CDR2 (germline): MNHNY, SVGAGI (reference sequence). CDR3 sequence reads: CASSYMGNQPQHF. The CDR3 region has the DNA TGTGCCAGCAGTTACATGGGGAATCAGCCCCAGCATTTT.

The chain is built from TRBV7-9 and TRBJ2-2; 8 nucleotides agree with TRBD2. Per the germline V gene, CDR1 is SEHNR and CDR2 is FQNEAQ (reference sequence). With 3 bases clipped from V and 0 bases from J, the junction kept 3 bases outside the gene matches. This CDR3 contains 16 residues. The CDR3 coding sequence is TGTGCCAGCAGCTTCCCCGGGAGGGCGAACACCGGGGAGCTGTTTTTT. Protein product: CASSFPGRANTGELFF.

This rearrangement joins TRBV6-1 to TRBJ1-1, with D possibly matching TRBD1 (6 bases). V shed 5 bases and J shed 4 bases, with 17 bases lying between them. The length of the CDR3 is 15 residues. Germline CDR1 and CDR2: MNHNS and SASEGT. CDR3 region: CASSPTDSLGTEAFF. As DNA, the CDR3 is TGTGCCAGCAGTCCTACGGACAGCCTGGGCACTGAAGCTTTCTTT.

The chain has TRBV4-3 and TRBJ1-6; D gene unclear. Trimming cost V 1 base and J 7 bases, with 14 bases left between them. Germline V gives CDR1 LGHNA, CDR2 YSLEER. The CDR3 is 16 residues long. CDR3 protein: CASSQGWAAANSPLHF. CDR3 DNA sequence: TGCGCCAGCAGCCAAGGGTGGGCGGCCGCAAATTCACCCCTCCACTTT.

This clone was found a few times. This rearrangement joins TRBV19 to TRBJ2-5, with D unresolved. This CDR3 is 14 amino acids long. CDR1 is LNHDA, CDR2 SQIVND, per germline (reference sequence). Trimming removed 5 bases from V and 1 base from J, with 11 bases in between. The CDR3 region has the DNA TGTGCCAGTAGTCCTCTGTCCGGCCAAGAGACCCAGTACTTC. Protein sequence: CASSPLSGQETQYF.

This clone was seen at least ten times. The chain employs TRBV4-2 and TRBJ2-5, with 7 bases identical to TRBD2. Losses at the gene ends were 1 base for V and 1 base for J; bases not matched to a gene: 6. In germline, CDR1 is LGHNA, CDR2 YNFKEQ. The CDR3 is made up of 16 amino acids. The CDR3 region has the DNA TGTGCCAGCAGCCAAGCTCTAGCGGAGGGCCAAGAGACCCAGTACTTC. This encodes CASSQALAEGQETQYF.

The rearrangement uses TRBV10-3 and TRBJ2-1, with D tentatively TRBD2 (6 bases). This CDR3 has 15 amino acids. From germline, CDR1 is ENHRY and CDR2 SYGVKD. CDR3 region: CATRDSLEGYNEQFF. Here the CDR3 DNA reads TGTGCTACCAGGGACTCACTCGAAGGCTACAATGAGCAGTTCTTC.

The chain links TRBV10-3 to TRBJ1-2, with TRBD1 as a possible D gene (5 bases). The V end was cut by 0 bases, the J end by 3 bases, with 11 bases between. The CDR3 runs 15 residues. The germline V gene has CDR1 ENHRY and CDR2 SYGVKD. CDR3 bases: TGTGCCATCAGTGAGTCGGGGCAGGGTGACTATGGCTACACCTTC. Translated, it gives CAISESGQGDYGYTF.

The rearrangement links TRBV6-1 to TRBJ1-6; D may be TRBD1 (5 bases). Germline CDR1 reads MNHNS; CDR2 reads SASEGT. The CDR3 has 15 amino acids. V lost 5 bases, J lost 11 bases, and 19 bases lay in between. CDR3: CASSPNTVSGTPLHF. The CDR3 nucleotides read TGTGCCAGCAGTCCCAATACCGTATCAGGGACACCCCTCCACTTT.